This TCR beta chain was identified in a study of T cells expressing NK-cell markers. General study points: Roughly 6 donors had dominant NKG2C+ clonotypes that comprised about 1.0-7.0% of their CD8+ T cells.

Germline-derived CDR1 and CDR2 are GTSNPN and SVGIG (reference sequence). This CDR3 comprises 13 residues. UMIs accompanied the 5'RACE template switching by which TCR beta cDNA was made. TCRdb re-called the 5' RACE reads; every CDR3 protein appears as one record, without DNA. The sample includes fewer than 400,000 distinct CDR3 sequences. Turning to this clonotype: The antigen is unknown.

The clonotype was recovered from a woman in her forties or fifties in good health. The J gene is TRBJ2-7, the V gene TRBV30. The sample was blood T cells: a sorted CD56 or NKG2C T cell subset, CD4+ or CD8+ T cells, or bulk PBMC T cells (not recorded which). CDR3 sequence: CAWRDQSSYEQYF.